These 31 T cell receptor beta chains were sequenced from one sample in a study of T-cell memory formation after mild COVID-19. One entry per CDR3 protein, called by TCRdb with MiXCR from the 5' RACE reads. Of about 350,000 distinct CDR3 sequences in the sample, 28% were seen once. Sequenced input: PBMCs or a T cell subset sorted from them (not recorded which). These receptors all come from an adult woman who had mild COVID-19 (a few samples of this study predate the infection). Cell type and time point are not known.

CDR3 DNA: TGCAGCGTTGGGCACGAAGGGGGCAGACGCTACGAGCAGTACTTC. It yields the protein CSVGHEGGRRYEQYF. The V call is TRBV29-1, the J call TRBJ2-7; TRBD1 matches at 7 bases. This CDR3 contains 15 residues. V shed 4 bases and J 3 bases; nucleotides not matched to a gene: 12. The germline V gene has CDR1 SQVTM and CDR2 ANQGSEA.

Of note for this clonotype: At one boundary the junction diverges from the germline segment, which might be a read error. J is TRBJ2-2 and V is TRBV7-9; D uncertain. The CDR3 totals 14 residues. Per the germline V gene, CDR1 is SEHNR and CDR2 is FQNEAQ (reference sequence). The CDR3 DNA reads as TGTGCCAGCAGCTTGAATCTGAACTCCGGGGAGCTGTTTTTT. Translating it yields CASSLNLNSGELFF. The full variable domain, in which reference TRBV7-9 and TRBJ2-2 provide the parts outside the CDR3, is DTGVSQNPRHKITKRGQNVTFRCDPISEHNRLYWYRQTLGQGPEFLTYFQNEAQLEKSRLLSDRFSAERPKGSFSTLEIQRTEQGDSAMYLCASSLNLNSGELFFGEGSRLTVL.

The chain recombines TRBV5-1 with TRBJ2-3; 9 bases map to TRBD1. The CDR3 sequence is 15 residues long. Germline lookup yields CDR1 SGHRS and CDR2 YFSETQ. With V trimmed by 4 bases and J by 5 bases, 8 bases remained unmatched. The CDR3, as DNA: TGCGCCAGCAGCCGCGGGACAGGGTTCGAAGATACGCAGTATTTT. As protein: CASSRGTGFEDTQYF.

This clonotype was detected only a few times. This chain links TRBV24-1 with TRBJ2-7; D unresolved. V was trimmed by 4 bases and J by 2 bases, leaving 11 bases between them. Germline-derived CDR1 and CDR2 are KGHDR and SFDVKD. The CDR3 consists of 14 residues. The CDR3 sequence: CATSEPQSPYEQYF. The CDR3 DNA reads as TGTGCCACCAGTGAACCACAGTCACCCTACGAGCAGTACTTC.

This chain joins TRBV6-2 or TRBV6-3 and TRBJ2-1; D is unclear. In germline, CDR1 is MNHEY, CDR2 SVGEGT. This CDR3 contains 14 residues. Trimming cost V 6 bases and J 4 bases, with 13 bases left between them. CDR3 DNA: TGTGCCAGCAGCCCCCTGAACTTTTACAATGAGCAGTTCTTC. The encoded protein is CASSPLNFYNEQFF.

The chain joins TRBV3-1 to TRBJ1-1, with unresolved D. V shed 0 bases and J shed 5 bases, with 13 bases lying between them. There are 15 residues in the CDR3. Germline values: CDR1 LGHDT, CDR2 YNNKEL (reference sequence). CDR3 DNA: TGTGCCAGCAGCCAAGATAATTACGGGTGGACTGAAGCTTTCTTT. It yields the protein CASSQDNYGWTEAFF.

This chain links TRBV27 with TRBJ2-7; D gene uncertain. Germline V gene data show CDR1 as MNHEY and CDR2 as SMNVEV (reference sequence). The CDR3 extends over 13 amino acids. V was clipped by 2 bases and J by 2 bases, with 7 bases between them. Written as DNA, the CDR3 is TGTGCCAGCAGTTTAGCCCGAACCTACGAGCAGTACTTC. It translates to CASSLARTYEQYF.

The chain couples TRBV3-1 to TRBJ1-3; a weak D match, TRBD1 (5 bases). This CDR3 contains 15 residues. The V and J ends lost 2 bases and 4 bases respectively, with 12 bases between them. CDR1 and CDR2 (germline): LGHDT, YNNKEL (reference sequence). The CDR3 nucleotides are TGTGCCAGCAGCCAACCCATGGGACCGGGAAACACCATATATTTT. Protein sequence: CASSQPMGPGNTIYF.

This clonotype was recorded a few times. The rearrangement uses TRBV7-6 and TRBJ2-1; possibly TRBD1 for D (6 bases). CDR3 length equals 16 residues. The germline gives CDR1 SGHVS, CDR2 FNYEAQ. V dropped 4 bases and J dropped 2 bases, with 15 bases sitting between them. The DNA of the CDR3 is TGTGCCAGCAGCTCCGAACAGGGAGTCACCTACAATGAGCAGTTCTTC. Translating gives CASSSEQGVTYNEQFF.

This chain joins TRBV5-1 and TRBJ1-2, with 7 bases lining up with TRBD1. V shed 4 bases and J 0 bases; nucleotides not matched to a gene: 3. This CDR3 comprises 14 residues. Germline V gene data show CDR1 as SGHRS and CDR2 as YFSETQ. Written as DNA, the CDR3 is TGCGCCAGCAGCCAACAGGGGCCTAACTATGGCTACACCTTC. Translating gives CASSQQGPNYGYTF.

The J gene is TRBJ1-2, the V gene TRBV7-8; 7 nucleotides match TRBD1. The V gene end was trimmed by 2 bases and the J gene end by 3 bases; junction bases not matched to a gene: 9. CDR1 and CDR2 from the germline V gene are SGHVS and FQNEAQ. The CDR3 is made up of 16 amino acids. CDR3 nucleotide sequence: TGTGCCAGCAGCTTAACCCCCGAACAGGGGTACTATGGCTACACCTTC. Translation: CASSLTPEQGYYGYTF.

In this sample, this clonotype turned up once. V usage is TRBV29-1 and J usage is TRBJ2-5; perhaps TRBD1 as D (5 bases). Germline V CDR1 and CDR2: SQVTM, ANQGSEA. The V end was cut by 3 bases, the J end by 5 bases, with 28 bases between. This CDR3 comprises 18 residues. The CDR3, as DNA: TGCAGCGTTGATTCTCTCCCTTGGGCAGGGAAGAATGAGGAGACCCAGTACTTC. It encodes CSVDSLPWAGKNEETQYF.

The gene calls are TRBV12-3 or TRBV12-4 and TRBJ2-3, with D possibly being TRBD1 (6 bases). Trimming took off 6 bases at V and 1 base at J, with 14 bases between the two ends. The CDR3 loop spans 15 amino acids. Written as DNA, the CDR3 is TGTGCCAGCAGACATCTGGGGGCTGGCACAGATACGCAGTATTTT. Translation gives CASRHLGAGTDTQYF.

The CDR3 coding sequence is TGTGCCAGCAGCGCAGAAAAAGGACAGGGGTCGAATGAAAAACTGTTTTTT. Its translation: CASSAEKGQGSNEKLFF. The V and J genes are TRBV7-2 and TRBJ1-4, with TRBD1 identical over 9 bases. J was trimmed by 5 bases and V by 5 bases; bases with no gene match: 12. Germline assignment: CDR1 SGHTA and CDR2 FQGNSA. This CDR3 spans 17 amino acids. Drawing the rest from reference TRBV7-2 and TRBJ1-4, the complete variable domain is GAGVSQSPSNKVTEKGKDVELRCDPISGHTALYWYRQSLGQGLEFLIYFQGNSAPDKSGLPSDRFSAERTGGSVSTLTIQRTQQEDSAVYLCASSAEKGQGSNEKLFFGSGTQLSVL.

This sequence joins TRBV5-1 and TRBJ2-3; 8 bases match TRBD2. V lost 4 bases to trimming and J lost 0 bases; unmatched junction nucleotides: 4. Germline CDR1 reads SGHRS; CDR2 reads YFSETQ. The CDR3 runs to 15 residues. The chain's CDR3 is CASSTGGPSTDTQYF. CDR3 nucleotides: TGCGCCAGCAGCACGGGAGGGCCTAGCACAGATACGCAGTATTTT.

The chain couples TRBV7-2 to TRBJ1-1; D perhaps matches TRBD1 (6 bases). This CDR3 contains 13 residues. Germline loops: CDR1 SGHTA, CDR2 FQGNSA. V lost 8 bases and J lost 5, with 15 bases in between. The CDR3 is CASVRGLGTEAFF. For the CDR3, the DNA is TGTGCCAGCGTCCGGGGGCTGGGAACTGAAGCTTTCTTT.

J is TRBJ1-1 and V is TRBV11-3, with TRBD1 matching 8 bases. The junction had 9 bases not matched to a gene; V was cut back by 5 bases and J by 10 bases. This CDR3 spans 13 amino acids. Germline V gene data show CDR1 as SGHNT and CDR2 as YENEEA. The CDR3 DNA sequence: TGTGCCAGCAGCATCGGACAGGGCAGTTCAGCTTTCTTT. Its protein product is CASSIGQGSSAFF.

This chain joins TRBV5-1 and TRBJ2-1; D gene uncertain. This CDR3 is 17 amino acids long. The V and J ends lost 0 bases and 2 bases respectively, with 15 bases between them. Germline V gives CDR1 SGHRS, CDR2 YFSETQ. Here the CDR3 DNA reads TGCGCCAGCAGCTTGGACCTCGGGCCGTTACCCTACAATGAGCAGTTCTTC. Its translation: CASSLDLGPLPYNEQFF.

This chain joins TRBV5-1 and TRBJ2-3, with 8 bases identical to TRBD2. Trimming took 4 bases from V and 0 from J; bases not matched to a gene: 7. Per the germline V gene, CDR1 is SGHRS and CDR2 is YFSETQ. This CDR3 is built from 16 residues. In DNA form, the CDR3 reads TGCGCCAGCAGCCAAGGGACTAGAGGCAGCACAGATACGCAGTATTTT. The encoded protein is CASSQGTRGSTDTQYF.

This chain uses TRBV7-9 with TRBJ1-1; D uncertain. Germline assignment: CDR1 SEHNR and CDR2 FQNEAQ (reference sequence). The germline V and J ends were trimmed by 3 bases and 1 base, with 6 bases remaining between them. The CDR3 spans 13 residues. CDR3 in amino acids: CASSFGKNTEAFF. The DNA of the CDR3 is TGTGCCAGCAGCTTCGGCAAGAACACTGAAGCTTTCTTT.

In its sample, this clonotype was seen a few times. J is TRBJ2-1 and V is TRBV5-1, with D maybe TRBD1 (6 bases). The CDR3 length is 14 residues. CDR1 and CDR2 (germline): SGHRS, YFSETQ. The V and J ends lost 0 bases and 13 bases respectively, with 17 bases between them. In DNA, the CDR3 is TGCGCCAGCAGCTTGGGGACAGCCCTTTACCCCCAGTTCTTC. Translated: CASSLGTALYPQFF.

This clonotype is medium-sized in the sample. This chain uses TRBV6-5 with TRBJ2-2; 9 positions agree with TRBD2. V lost 7 bases, J lost 5 bases, and 2 bases stayed unmatched. Per germline, CDR1 MNHEY and CDR2 SVGAGI. The CDR3 is 13 amino acids. Here the CDR3 DNA reads TGTGCCAGCACAACTAGCGGGACCGGGGAGCTGTTTTTT. This encodes CASTTSGTGELFF.

This rearrangement joins TRBV27 to TRBJ1-1; 11 nucleotides line up with TRBD1. The length of the CDR3 is 14 residues. With V trimmed by 5 bases and J by 11 bases, 10 bases remained unmatched. CDR1 is MNHEY, CDR2 SMNVEV, per germline (reference sequence). This CDR3 is CASSTWGQGGLAFF. CDR3 in DNA: TGTGCCAGCAGTACGTGGGGACAGGGGGGTTTGGCTTTCTTT.

The chain is built from TRBV12-3 or TRBV12-4 and TRBJ1-2; D perhaps matches TRBD1 (5 bases). V gave up 7 bases and J gave up 9 bases, with 12 bases separating them. The CDR3 loop spans 11 amino acids. As DNA, the CDR3 is TGTGCCAGCACACCCGGGGGTAGCTACACCTTC. Translated, it gives CASTPGGSYTF.

CDR3 in amino acids: CASSSLGGGPDTQYF. The CDR3 DNA reads as TGTGCCAGCAGCTCCTTGGGTGGGGGACCAGATACGCAGTATTTT. The V gene is TRBV5-4, the J gene TRBJ2-3; D tentatively fits TRBD1 or TRBD2 (5 bases each). From germline, CDR1 is SGHNT and CDR2 YYREEE (reference sequence). The germline V and J ends were trimmed by 3 bases and 4 bases, with 15 bases remaining between them. CDR3 length: 15 residues.

The rearrangement joins TRBV5-1 to TRBJ1-4; no firm D call. V lost 1 base and J lost 5, with 15 bases in between. This CDR3 has 16 residues. Germline values: CDR1 SGHRS, CDR2 YFSETQ. This CDR3 reads CASSLWFGQENEKLFF. The CDR3 region has the DNA TGCGCCAGCAGCTTGTGGTTTGGGCAGGAAAATGAAAAACTGTTTTTT.

This clonotype was observed a handful of times. The chain has TRBV25-1 and TRBJ2-5; 8 bases map to TRBD1. Losses at the gene ends were 5 bases for V and 7 bases for J; bases not matched to a gene: 9. CDR3 length: 14 amino acids. From germline, CDR1 is MGHDK and CDR2 SYGVNS. DNA for the CDR3: TGTGCCAGCAGTAAGCGGACAGGGTGGGGGACCCAGTACTTC. Translated, it gives CASSKRTGWGTQYF. The variable domain in full, with the rest retrieved from reference TRBV25-1 and TRBJ2-5, is EADIYQTPRYLVIGTGKKITLECSQTMGHDKMYWYQQDPGMELHLIHYSYGVNSTEKGDLSSESTVSRIRTEHFPLTLESARPSHTSQYLCASSKRTGWGTQYFGPGTRLLVL.

This clonotype was found a few times. The J gene is TRBJ1-2, the V gene TRBV19; the D is unclear. The CDR3 has 15 residues. V lost 4 bases and J 1 base, leaving 13 bases between the germline ends. In germline, CDR1 is LNHDA, CDR2 SQIVND (reference sequence). The CDR3 loop reads CASSKLTAVNYGYTF. The DNA of the CDR3 is TGTGCCAGTAGTAAGCTGACGGCAGTTAACTATGGCTACACCTTC.

This clonotype was counted at least ten times. The chain uses TRBV7-2 and TRBJ2-7; TRBD2 agrees at 8 bases. V lost 4 bases and J lost 4; bases outside the gene matches: 9. The CDR3 covers 15 residues. The germline CDR1 and CDR2 sequences are SGHTA and FQGNSA. The DNA for the CDR3 is TGTGCCAGCAGCTCCCCGGGAGCGGGAGCTTACGAGCAGTACTTC. Amino acids: CASSSPGAGAYEQYF. Drawing the rest from reference TRBV7-2 and TRBJ2-7, the complete variable domain is GAGVSQSPSNKVTEKGKDVELRCDPISGHTALYWYRQSLGQGLEFLIYFQGNSAPDKSGLPSDRFSAERTGGSVSTLTIQRTQQEDSAVYLCASSSPGAGAYEQYFGPGTRLTVT.

The chain recombines TRBV5-6 with TRBJ2-7; 7 positions match TRBD1. Germline V gene lookup returns CDR1 SGHDT and CDR2 YYEEEE. V dropped 0 bases and J dropped 0; count of bases not matched to a gene: 12. The CDR3 consists of 18 residues. The CDR3 DNA is TGTGCCAGCAGCTTGGGGGACAGTACCCTGAGCGGCTCCTACGAGCAGTACTTC. Amino acid sequence: CASSLGDSTLSGSYEQYF.

The rearrangement uses TRBV5-1 and TRBJ2-2; tentatively, D is TRBD1 (5 bases). This CDR3 spans 14 amino acids. V lost 2 bases and J 7 bases, leaving 12 bases between the germline ends. Germline CDR1 SGHRS, CDR2 YFSETQ. The DNA for the CDR3 is TGCGCCAGCAGCTTCGGTCAGGGTGGCGGGGAGCTGTTTTTT. Protein product: CASSFGQGGGELFF.